Listed below are T cell receptor beta chains from one sample, sequenced in a study of blood T cell repertoires in COVID-19. Here immunoSEQ multiplex PCR was the method, and the copy in TCRdb shows in-frame clones only, minus some. Found here are 150,000 to 200,000 clones, about 88% of them singletons; the top ten hold 5% to 6%. Material: peripheral blood. Receptors originate from a woman in her forties or fifties with COVID-19, enrolled during active disease. Each CDR3 is given with its conserved first and last residue. A D gene is named only where the DNA matches it firmly.

v_call: TRBV19
j_call: TRBJ2-5
d_call: TRBD2
cdr3_aa: CASSPTRRGVRETQYF

v_call: TRBV6-6
j_call: TRBJ2-7
d_call: TRBD1
cdr3_aa: CASSDSSQGLTYEQYF

v_call: TRBV27
j_call: TRBJ2-7
d_call: TRBD1
cdr3_aa: CASSLTGSSYEQYF

v_call: TRBV4-2
j_call: TRBJ2-2
d_call: TRBD1
cdr3_aa: CASSQGQGAITGELFF

v_call: TRBV27
j_call: TRBJ2-5
d_call: TRBD2
cdr3_aa: CASSLSGLAGGRGTQYF

v_call: TRBV4-2
j_call: TRBJ2-2
d_call: TRBD2
cdr3_aa: CASSQGLAGTGELFF

v_call: TRBV5-4
j_call: TRBJ2-5
d_call: .
cdr3_aa: CASSGGLHQETQYF

v_call: TRBV28
j_call: TRBJ2-3
d_call: TRBD1
cdr3_aa: CASSGPGTGVEDTQYF

v_call: TRBV7-2
j_call: TRBJ1-1
d_call: .
cdr3_aa: CASSPYRAATEAFF

v_call: TRBV19
j_call: TRBJ1-3
d_call: .
cdr3_aa: CASSTQGGSGNTIYF

v_call: TRBV19
j_call: TRBJ2-1
d_call: .
cdr3_aa: CASTMNSGRTNEQFF

v_call: TRBV5-4
j_call: TRBJ2-6
d_call: TRBD1
cdr3_aa: CASSMGQPSGANVLTF

v_call: TRBV9
j_call: TRBJ2-5
d_call: TRBD1
cdr3_aa: CASSVDRGRETQYF

v_call: TRBV30
j_call: TRBJ1-1
d_call: .
cdr3_aa: CAWRAFETALNTEAFF

v_call: TRBV6-5
j_call: TRBJ2-5
d_call: TRBD1
cdr3_aa: CASIRRGQPQETQYF

v_call: TRBV6-6
j_call: TRBJ1-4
d_call: TRBD1
cdr3_aa: CASSDPGQGVEKLFF

v_call: TRBV27
j_call: TRBJ2-7
d_call: TRBD2
cdr3_aa: CASSFQASGSSYEQYF

v_call: TRBV7-2
j_call: TRBJ2-5
d_call: .
cdr3_aa: CASSFGAETQYF